The clone carrying this T cell receptor beta chain was observed a few times. The antigen remains unidentified. This CDR3 is 16 amino acids long. From germline, CDR1 is SGHDN and CDR2 FVKESK. The germline V and J ends were trimmed by 4 bases and 9 bases, with 22 bases remaining between them. With 60 Vbeta and 13 Jbeta primers, the PCR was carried out. Generated by immunoSEQ multiplex PCR, the TCRdb table keeps only in-frame clones and is missing some. Altogether some 33,000 clones are present, around two thirds being singletons, with the ten largest covering 20% to 25%. This entry is derived from a study of cytomegalovirus exposure and HLA in healthy donors. Study conclusions and caveats: Links to common viral pathogens appeared, in a later analysis, for several of the most significant clusters. For most subjects, TCR beta sequences were reported to predict HLA-A and HLA-B alleles with accuracy.

Sample: PBMCs. This clonotype was sampled from a man aged 50-59 years in good health and CMV-seropositive. The chain employs TRBV14 and TRBJ2-1, with D maybe TRBD1 (7 bases). CDR3 protein: CASSPYGSSKGAEQFF. The CDR3 coding sequence is TGTGCCAGCAGCCCCTACGGGAGCAGTAAGGGGGCTGAGCAGTTCTTC.